Listed below are T cell receptor beta chains from one sample, sequenced in a study of molecular identifiers for immune sequencing clone quantification. TCRdb called the PCR reads again in MiXCR, with one record for every CDR3 protein. This sample has roughly 320,000 distinct CDR3 sequences, with about a fifth found just once. Sequencing input: naive CD8+ T cells from blood, with Jurkat cell RNA spiked in. The receptors here all came from a human donor in good health. Some libraries in this study had Jurkat cell RNA spiked in. Both conserved end residues are part of each CDR3. Each record gives: D gene, clone size, V gene, J gene, CDR3 protein, CDR3 DNA. The D gene is left open where the match is weak. Size is stated for part of the rows, as once, few or many counts, or as a class when the clone is expanded.

TRBD2	many	TRBV7-9	TRBJ2-3	CASSFQGTSEDTQYF	TGTGCCAGCAGCTTTCAAGGGACTAGCGAAGATACGCAGTATTTT
-	many	TRBV9	TRBJ2-2	CANSPGGELFF	TGTGCCAACAGCCCAGGCGGGGAGCTGTTTTTT
TRBD1	few	TRBV20-1	TRBJ1-5	CSASAGQGAKGNQPQHF	TGCAGTGCTAGTGCGGGACAGGGGGCTAAAGGCAATCAGCCCCAGCATTTT
TRBD1	few	TRBV28	TRBJ1-1	CASSFPGGSEAFF	TGTGCCAGCAGTTTCCCAGGGGGCTCTGAAGCTTTCTTT
-	few	TRBV11-2	TRBJ2-1	CAILKESFSYNEQFF	TGTGCCATCCTTAAGGAATCTTTTTCCTACAATGAGCAGTTCTTC
-	many	TRBV5-5	TRBJ2-5	CASSWIETLNQETQYF	TGTGCCAGCAGCTGGATCGAAACTCTCAACCAAGAGACCCAGTACTTC
TRBD1	many	TRBV29-1	TRBJ2-7	CSVEDPGTGGTYEQYF	TGCAGCGTTGAAGATCCAGGGACAGGGGGAACCTACGAGCAGTACTTC
TRBD2	many	TRBV19	TRBJ2-1	CASSIPSGGAGEQFF	TGTGCCAGTAGTATCCCTAGCGGGGGGGCGGGTGAGCAGTTCTTC
-	few	TRBV27	TRBJ2-1	CASGLSALGEQFF	TGTGCCAGCGGTTTATCGGCGCTAGGCGAGCAGTTCTTC
-	many	TRBV3-1	TRBJ2-7	CASSPLGGVYEQYF	TGTGCCAGCAGCCCCCTAGGAGGGGTTTACGAGCAGTACTTC
TRBD1	-	TRBV4-1	TRBJ2-7	CASSQEQGAGEQYF	TGCGCCAGCAGCCAAGAACAGGGGGCAGGGGAGCAGTACTTC
-	many	TRBV28	TRBJ2-7	CASSLYPSSGDHEQYF	TGTGCCAGCAGTTTATATCCTTCTTCCGGGGACCACGAGCAGTACTTC
-	many	TRBV9	TRBJ2-7	CASSVEAGEGYEQYF	TGTGCCAGCAGCGTAGAAGCCGGGGAAGGCTACGAGCAGTACTTC
TRBD1	-	TRBV18	TRBJ2-3	CASSPDPASGTASTDTQYF	TGTGCCAGCTCACCTGATCCGGCCTCCGGGACAGCAAGCACAGATACGCAGTATTTT
-	many	TRBV6-5	TRBJ1-1	CASSYSDRPLNTEAFF	TGTGCCAGCAGTTACTCCGACAGACCACTGAACACTGAAGCTTTCTTT
TRBD1	many	TRBV30	TRBJ1-1	CAWKTGYLNTEAFF	TGTGCCTGGAAGACAGGGTACCTGAACACTGAAGCTTTCTTT
-	few	TRBV4-1	TRBJ1-5	CASSQDVGQTNNQPQHF	TGCGCCAGCAGCCAAGATGTCGGGCAAACTAATAATCAGCCCCAGCATTTT
TRBD2	many	TRBV4-3	TRBJ2-7	CASSQDRTSGSYEQYF	TGCGCCAGCAGCCAGGATAGGACTAGCGGGAGCTACGAGCAGTACTTC
-	few	TRBV7-8	TRBJ2-2	CASSPANTGELFF	TGTGCCAGCAGCCCCGCGAACACCGGGGAGCTGTTTTTT
TRBD1	many	TRBV19	TRBJ1-5	CASSLDRGDHSNQPQHF	TGTGCCAGTAGTTTGGACAGGGGCGATCATAGCAATCAGCCCCAGCATTTT
-	many	TRBV7-9	TRBJ2-7	CASSLSGSGEQYF	TGTGCCAGCAGCTTATCCGGGTCTGGTGAGCAGTACTTC
-	few	TRBV19	TRBJ2-5	CASSISGGRTQYF	TGTGCCAGTAGTATCTCAGGCGGGCGGACCCAGTACTTC
TRBD2	many	TRBV24-1	TRBJ2-3	CATSESGTTTDTQYF	TGTGCCACCAGTGAGTCCGGGACTACAACAGATACGCAGTATTTT
TRBD1	many	TRBV7-8	TRBJ1-1	CASSLQTGGYTEAFF	TGTGCCAGCAGCCTACAAACAGGGGGCTACACTGAAGCTTTCTTT
-	-	TRBV7-8	TRBJ2-3	CASSLPCTDTQYF	TGTGCCAGCAGCTTACCATGCACAGATACGCAGTATTTT
-	many	TRBV12-3/TRBV12-4	TRBJ2-3	CASSPGTSGSTDTQYF	TGTGCCAGCAGTCCGGGGACATCCGGGAGCACAGATACGCAGTATTTT
-	few	TRBV20-1	TRBJ1-1	CSASRGGRGENTEAFF	TGCAGTGCTTCCCGGGGGGGCAGGGGCGAAAACACTGAAGCTTTCTTT
-	-	TRBV6-4	TRBJ1-1	CASSANMNTEAFF	TGTGCCAGCAGTGCCAACATGAACACTGAAGCTTTCTTT
-	many	TRBV29-1	TRBJ1-1	CSVEVGLNTEAFF	TGCAGCGTTGAAGTAGGATTGAACACTGAAGCTTTCTTT
TRBD1	many	TRBV12-3/TRBV12-4	TRBJ1-1	CASSTGANTEAFF	TGTGCCAGCAGTACAGGGGCTAACACTGAAGCTTTCTTT
-	many	TRBV4-3	TRBJ1-5	CASSRRYSNQPQHF	TGCGCCAGCAGTCGACGATATAGCAATCAGCCCCAGCATTTT
-	-	TRBV27	TRBJ2-7	CASSLTPQYEQYF	TGTGCCAGCAGTTTGACACCCCAATACGAGCAGTACTTC
-	many	TRBV6-1	TRBJ2-6	CASSEWSGANVLTF	TGTGCCAGCAGTGAGTGGAGTGGGGCCAACGTCCTGACTTTC
-	many	TRBV5-1	TRBJ2-5	CASSLAVNSQETQYF	TGCGCCAGCAGCTTGGCCGTGAATTCTCAAGAGACCCAGTACTTC
TRBD2	-	TRBV4-3	TRBJ2-4	CASSQVVLAGAPYF	TGCGCCAGCAGCCAAGTTGTACTAGCGGGGGCCCCGTACTTC
TRBD1	many	TRBV12-3/TRBV12-4	TRBJ1-1	CASSLEGAGTEAFF	TGTGCCAGCAGTTTGGAGGGGGCTGGCACTGAAGCTTTCTTT
TRBD2	-	TRBV6-8	TRBJ2-3	CASSQSSGGPFFTDTQYF	TGTGCCAGCAGTCAGTCCAGCGGGGGACCCTTCTTCACAGATACGCAGTATTTT
-	many	TRBV4-1	TRBJ2-7	CASSQVSGTMYEQYF	TGCGCCAGCAGCCAAGTGTCGGGGACCATGTACGAGCAGTACTTC
TRBD1	-	TRBV12-3/TRBV12-4	TRBJ2-3	CANSDRVGVNTQYF	TGTGCCAACTCAGACAGGGTCGGGGTAAATACGCAGTATTTT
-	many	TRBV5-1	TRBJ2-7	CASNMGDGSYEQYF	TGCGCCAGCAACATGGGGGACGGTTCCTACGAGCAGTACTTC
-	few	TRBV7-7	TRBJ2-7	CASSLEDGLDHF	TGTGCCAGCAGCTTAGAAGATGGACTCGATCATTTC
TRBD2	-	TRBV4-1	TRBJ2-7	CASSRSTSGSQPSYEQYF	TGCGCCAGCAGCCGATCAACTAGCGGGTCACAACCCAGTTACGAGCAGTACTTC
TRBD2	many	TRBV6-2/TRBV6-3	TRBJ2-3	CASRATGLEYDTQYF	TGTGCCAGCAGGGCCACGGGACTAGAGTATGATACGCAGTATTTT
TRBD2	many	TRBV27	TRBJ2-1	CASSFIAGDPNEQFF	TGTGCCAGCAGTTTTATAGCGGGAGACCCCAATGAGCAGTTCTTC
-	many	TRBV7-9	TRBJ2-7	CASSPTRGANEQYF	TGTGCCAGCAGCCCGACCCGGGGGGCAAACGAGCAGTACTTC
-	few	TRBV9	TRBJ1-1	CASSVTGAEAFF	TGTGCCAGCAGCGTGACCGGGGCTGAAGCTTTCTTT
TRBD2	-	TRBV5-1	TRBJ2-1	CASSSPRVGREGREQFF	TGCGCCAGCAGCTCCCCGAGGGTAGGGCGGGAGGGCCGTGAGCAGTTCTTC
-	many	TRBV28	TRBJ2-7	CASSLFGGYAYEQYF	TGTGCCAGCAGTTTATTTGGGGGCTATGCCTACGAGCAGTACTTC
TRBD2	many	TRBV7-8	TRBJ2-3	CASSLVAAGGSDTQYF	TGTGCCAGCAGCTTAGTCGCAGCGGGGGGGTCAGATACGCAGTATTTT
-	many	TRBV28	TRBJ1-5	CASSSPSRTNQPQHF	TGTGCCAGCAGTTCTCCCAGTCGCACCAATCAGCCCCAGCATTTT
TRBD1	many	TRBV13	TRBJ2-1	CASSPRDRGYNEQFF	TGTGCCAGCAGCCCTCGAGACAGGGGTTACAATGAGCAGTTCTTC
TRBD1	many	TRBV5-1	TRBJ1-6	CASSLAQGASPLHF	TGCGCCAGCAGCTTGGCACAGGGGGCTTCACCCCTCCACTTT
-	few	TRBV18	TRBJ2-2	CASSLEIRDTTNTGELFF	TGTGCCAGCTCACTAGAGATTCGGGACACTACGAACACCGGGGAGCTGTTTTTT
-	many	TRBV5-6	TRBJ1-1	CASSPPLNPNTEAFF	TGTGCCAGCAGCCCCCCCCTTAACCCGAACACTGAAGCTTTCTTT
-	many	TRBV7-2	TRBJ2-3	CASSVISGTDTQYF	TGTGCCAGCAGCGTCATTTCGGGCACAGATACGCAGTATTTT